This record covers a single T cell receptor beta chain. Its cognate antigen is unknown. Newly diagnosed patients aged 18 to 65 had hyperthyroidism of under 2 months' duration. Uncontrolled infection, other autoimmune disease, pregnancy or lactation excluded patients. What was amplified from RNA transcripts were TCR beta CDR3 regions. The TCR CDR3 was amplified in a first-round RT-PCR using the HTBI primer set. TCRdb analysed the multiplex PCR reads with MiXCR anew, one entry per CDR3 protein. This table has approximately 520,000 distinct CDR3 sequences, around 20% appearing once. This specimen belongs to a study of T cells in Graves' hyperthyroidism and ophthalmopathy. Trimming pared 6 bases from V and 5 bases from J, leaving 19 bases between. This CDR3 comprises 14 residues. Germline CDR1 and CDR2: DFQATT and SNEGSKA (reference sequence). General study points: Blood held most thyroid clonotypes expanded above 0.001 frequency. Ophthalmopathy, as predicted by the model, came a median approximately 6.5 months after the prediction.

The TCR originated in a man between 18 and 35 years old with Graves' hyperthyroidism. The chain combines TRBV20-1 with TRBJ1-1; D is uncertain. Sequences were obtained from blood. The CDR3 nucleotides read TGCAGTGCGGGAGAGTTATTGGCGGGAACTGAAGCTTTCTTT. It codes for CSAGELLAGTEAFF.